Each of the 27 T cell receptor beta chains below was sequenced from the same sample in a study of OX40 agonist ivuxolimab in advanced cancers. The repertoire was sequenced with immunoSEQ multiplex PCR; TCRdb's copy has only in-frame clones and lacks some. Counted here are tens of thousands of clones, 70% to 90% occurring once; the ten biggest clones make up 1.9%. Sequenced material: CD4+ or CD8+ T cells sorted from blood, taken in a trial of the OX40 agonist ivuxolimab. Source of these receptors: an adult with an advanced solid tumor such as melanoma, head and neck, liver or kidney cancer.

V usage is TRBV6-5 and J usage is TRBJ2-5; possibly TRBD2 for D (5 bases). Per germline, CDR1 MNHEY and CDR2 SVGAGI. The V end was cut by 2 bases, the J end by 11 bases, with 15 bases between. CDR3 size: 13 residues. The CDR3 spells CASSYGRGGEQYF. CDR3 bases: TGTGCCAGCAGTTACGGAAGAGGAGGAGAGCAGTACTTC.

The rearrangement links TRBV5-4 to TRBJ2-3; TRBD2 agrees at 10 bases. The CDR3 has 14 amino acids. J lost 5 bases, V lost 4 bases, and 4 bases had no gene match. Germline lookup yields CDR1 SGHNT and CDR2 YYREEE (reference sequence). DNA for the CDR3: TGTGCCAGCAGCATACTAGCGGGACAAGATACGCAGTATTTT. Its translation is CASSILAGQDTQYF. Based on the CDR3 plus reference TRBV5-4 and TRBJ2-3, the full variable domain is ETGVTQSPTHLIKTRGQQVTLRCSSQSGHNTVSWYQQALGQGPQFIFQYYREEENGRGNFPPRFSGLQFPNYSSELNVNALELDDSALYLCASSILAGQDTQYFGPGTRLTVL.

V is TRBV7-9 and J is TRBJ1-1; D not resolved. CDR3 length: 14 amino acids. The V end lost 1 base, the J end lost 0 bases, and 6 bases lay between the germline ends. CDR1 is SEHNR and CDR2 is FQNEAQ in the germline V gene (reference sequence). The CDR3 sequence: CASSLESMNTEAFF. The CDR3 nucleotides read TGTGCCAGCAGCTTAGAGAGCATGAACACTGAAGCTTTCTTT. The whole variable domain, filled in from reference TRBV7-9 and TRBJ1-1, reads DTGVSQNPRHKITKRGQNVTFRCDPISEHNRLYWYRQTLGQGPEFLTYFQNEAQLEKSRLLSDRFSAERPKGSFSTLEIQRTEQGDSAMYLCASSLESMNTEAFFGQGTRLTVV.

The J gene is TRBJ1-5, the V gene TRBV6-1; the D is unclear. Germline V gene data show CDR1 as MNHNS and CDR2 as SASEGT. The CDR3 totals 14 residues. Trimming took 0 bases from V and 7 from J, leaving 10 bases between them. CDR3 coding DNA: TGTGCCAGCAGTGAAGCGCTTATTGAACAGCCCCAGCATTTT. It is translated as CASSEALIEQPQHF.

This clone occurred a few times. This rearrangement joins TRBV2 to TRBJ2-5, with 7 bases matching TRBD1. Losses at the gene ends were 7 bases for V and 4 bases for J; bases not matched to a gene: 12. The CDR3 consists of 15 residues. Germline-derived CDR1 and CDR2 are SNHLY and FYNNEI. CDR3 in amino acids: CASMKIKQGRETQYF. CDR3 nucleotide sequence: TGTGCCAGCATGAAAATCAAACAGGGGAGAGAGACCCAGTACTTC.

The rearrangement uses TRBV7-9 and TRBJ2-3; D is perhaps TRBD1 or TRBD2 (6 bases each). The germline gives CDR1 SEHNR, CDR2 FQNEAQ (reference sequence). The CDR3 consists of 17 residues. The germline V and J ends were trimmed by 4 bases and 2 bases, with 19 bases remaining between them. CDR3 in DNA: TGTGCCAGCAGCTCCCGAACAGGGACTCCCCTCACAGATACGCAGTATTTT. Translation: CASSSRTGTPLTDTQYF.

The chain uses TRBV4-1 and TRBJ1-1; 8 bases align to TRBD1. CDR1 and CDR2 from the germline V gene are MGHRA and YSYEKL. V trimming: 1 base; J trimming: 4 bases; junction bases outside the gene matches: 5. This CDR3 is built from 15 residues. The CDR3 region has the DNA TGCGCCAGCAGCCAAGTGGACAGGGAGATCACTGAAGCTTTCTTT. It yields the protein CASSQVDREITEAFF.

In this sample, this clone turned up a few times. The V and J genes are TRBV9 and TRBJ2-1, with D uncertain. The germline CDR1 and CDR2 sequences are SGDLS and YYNGEE. The CDR3 runs 16 residues. Between the trimmed V and J ends, which lost 1 base and 2 bases, there was a span of 13 bases. CDR3 DNA sequence: TGTGCCAGCAGCGTAACAGCGACCTTGACCTACAATGAGCAGTTCTTC. Protein sequence: CASSVTATLTYNEQFF.

This chain uses TRBV5-8 with TRBJ1-5; D remains unclear. The ends were cut back, 2 bases at V and 0 bases at J, with 9 bases in the middle. Germline CDR1 is SGHTS and CDR2 is YDEGEE. This CDR3 region has 15 residues. The CDR3 region is CASSFLHASNQPQHF. CDR3 sequence (DNA): TGTGCCAGCAGCTTTCTTCATGCTAGCAATCAGCCCCAGCATTTT.

This clone occurred a few times. The chain carries TRBV7-2 and TRBJ2-2; tentative D call: TRBD1 (6 bases). This CDR3 region has 14 residues. V lost 11 bases and J lost 3, with 16 bases in between. The germline V gene has CDR1 SGHTA and CDR2 FQGNSA. CDR3 DNA: TGTGCCGCGGCAGGGGACGTCTACACCGGGGAGCTGTTTTTT. This codes for CAAAGDVYTGELFF.

The J gene is TRBJ1-6, the V gene TRBV6-5, with D uncertain. V lost 5 bases and J 8 bases, leaving 7 bases between the germline ends. This CDR3 is built from 12 residues. Germline values: CDR1 MNHEY, CDR2 SVGAGI. CDR3 DNA sequence: TGTGCCAGCAGTGACGGGGATTCACCCCTCCACTTT. It translates to CASSDGDSPLHF.

The V and J genes are TRBV11-1 and TRBJ2-3, with TRBD1 matching 8 bases. Germline loops: CDR1 SGHAT, CDR2 FQDESV (reference sequence). This CDR3 comprises 14 residues. Unmatched junction bases numbered 3, after V lost 3 bases and J lost 4 bases. The CDR3 nucleotides read TGTGCCAGCAGCTTCCAGGGGGCTGCAGATACGCAGTATTTT. Its protein product is CASSFQGAADTQYF.

This chain uses TRBV2 with TRBJ1-1; D might be TRBD1 (5 bases). Germline V gene lookup returns CDR1 SNHLY and CDR2 FYNNEI. The CDR3 has 13 amino acids. Trimming left V 5 bases short and J 3 bases short, with 10 bases between. The CDR3 sequence is CASSLQADTEAFF. The CDR3 coding sequence is TGTGCCAGCAGTTTACAGGCTGACACTGAAGCTTTCTTT.

V usage is TRBV6-5 and J usage is TRBJ2-7; D gene uncertain. There are 13 residues in the CDR3. V lost 0 bases, J lost 6 bases, and 9 bases lay in between. The V gene's germline CDR1 is MNHEY and CDR2 SVGAGI. CDR3 bases: TGTGCCAGCAGTTACTCCATGCCAAGCGAGCAGTACTTC. Encoded protein: CASSYSMPSEQYF.

The chain links TRBV19 to TRBJ2-1, with 12 bases matching TRBD2. J lost 1 base, V lost 0 bases, and 1 base had no gene match. This CDR3 comprises 17 residues. The germline CDR1 and CDR2 sequences are LNHDA and SQIVND (reference sequence). CDR3 nucleotide sequence: TGTGCCAGTAGTATAGACGGACTAGCGGGGTCCTACAATGAGCAGTTCTTC. Amino acids: CASSIDGLAGSYNEQFF.

V is TRBV6-1 and J is TRBJ2-2; 10 bases agree with TRBD2. With 5 bases clipped from V and 4 bases from J, the junction kept 4 bases outside the gene matches. This CDR3 spans 15 amino acids. CDR1 is MNHNS, CDR2 SASEGT, per germline. The CDR3 loop is CASSLAGVVTGELFF. The CDR3 DNA reads as TGTGCCAGCAGTCTAGCGGGAGTAGTCACCGGGGAGCTGTTTTTT.

The genes are TRBV11-2 and TRBJ1-1, with D possibly matching TRBD1 (6 bases). CDR3 length: 16 amino acids. Germline-derived CDR1 and CDR2 are SGHAT and FQNNGV. Trimming stripped 3 bases from V and 0 bases from J, with 14 bases between. CDR3 DNA sequence: TGTGCCAGCAGCTTGGATTCAGGGGTAATGAACACTGAAGCTTTCTTT. This sequence encodes CASSLDSGVMNTEAFF.

This clone was found a few times. The J gene is TRBJ2-3, the V gene TRBV30; D remains ambiguous. V dropped 0 bases and J dropped 5 bases, with 6 bases sitting between them. The CDR3 contains 12 residues. Germline-derived CDR1 and CDR2 are GTSNPN and SVGIG (reference sequence). In DNA, the CDR3 is TGTGCCTGGAGTGTCGACCGAGATACGCAGTATTTT. This encodes CAWSVDRDTQYF.

This clone was seen a handful of times. This chain links TRBV7-3 with TRBJ2-7; D perhaps matches TRBD1 (5 bases). Trimming pared 5 bases from V and 4 bases from J, leaving 15 bases between. CDR1 and CDR2 from the germline V gene are SGHTA and FQGTGA. The CDR3 covers 14 residues. The CDR3 spells CASSEGLGPYEQYF. Written as DNA, the CDR3 is TGTGCCAGCAGCGAAGGCCTGGGGCCTTACGAGCAGTACTTC.

The chain is built from TRBV7-2 and TRBJ2-7; no definite D call. CDR3 length: 13 amino acids. Trimming shortened V by 5 bases and J by 3 bases, and 11 bases separated the two germline ends. The germline V gene has CDR1 SGHTA and CDR2 FQGNSA. CDR3 nucleotide sequence: TGTGCCAGCAGCCAAGGAGTGGTCTACGAGCAGTACTTC. This codes for CASSQGVVYEQYF.

The chain couples TRBV7-3 to TRBJ2-1, with 10 bases that match TRBD2. The CDR3 is 15 amino acids. CDR1 SGHTA and CDR2 FQGTGA come from the germline V gene. V gave up 5 bases and J gave up 3 bases; unmatched junction bases: 4. DNA of the CDR3: TGTGCCAGCAGCGCGGGACTAGCGAACTACAATGAGCAGTTCTTC. It specifies CASSAGLANYNEQFF.

V is TRBV5-1 and J is TRBJ2-4, with D possibly called TRBD1 or TRBD2 (5 bases each). This CDR3 is 14 amino acids long. The V gene's germline CDR1 is SGHRS and CDR2 YFSETQ. The V end lost 0 bases, the J end lost 5 bases, and 9 bases lay between the germline ends. CDR3 coding DNA: TGCGCCAGCAGCTTGGACAGGCGGGAAAACATTCAGTACTTC. Translated: CASSLDRRENIQYF.

The chain employs TRBV6-6 and TRBJ2-3, with TRBD2 matching over 7 bases. The CDR3 length is 15 residues. The V segment lost 6 bases and the J segment 4 bases; nucleotides outside the gene matches: 10. Germline V lookup: CDR1 MNHNY, CDR2 SVGAGI (reference sequence). CDR3 amino acids: CASSSLGREADTQYF. The CDR3 nucleotides read TGTGCCAGCAGCTCTCTTGGACGGGAGGCAGATACGCAGTATTTT.

This clone was recorded once. This rearrangement joins TRBV5-6 to TRBJ2-7; tentatively, D is TRBD2 (5 bases). Germline V gives CDR1 SGHDT, CDR2 YYEEEE. The V end was cut by 0 bases, the J end by 5 bases, with 15 bases between. This CDR3 region has 15 residues. The CDR3 DNA reads TGTGCCAGCAGCTTGGGCGGGTTCAGGTTCCACGAGCAGTACTTC. Protein product: CASSLGGFRFHEQYF. The variable domain in full, with the rest retrieved from reference TRBV5-6 and TRBJ2-7, is DAGVTQSPTHLIKTRGQQVTLRCSPKSGHDTVSWYQQALGQGPQFIFQYYEEEERQRGNFPDRFSGHQFPNYSSELNVNALLLGDSALYLCASSLGGFRFHEQYFGPGTRLTVT.

The chain combines TRBV5-4 with TRBJ2-3, with 9 nucleotides matching TRBD2. This CDR3 region has 16 residues. Trimming cost V 2 bases and J 3 bases; bases outside gene matches: 7. CDR1 and CDR2 from the germline V gene are SGHNT and YYREEE (reference sequence). The CDR3 reads CASSFLAGVRTDTQYF. The CDR3 DNA is TGTGCCAGCAGCTTTTTAGCGGGAGTAAGGACAGATACGCAGTATTTT.

The J gene is TRBJ2-1, the V gene TRBV15; possible D gene TRBD2, 5 bases. The germline gives CDR1 LNHNV, CDR2 YYDKDF (reference sequence). The CDR3 covers 15 residues. Trimming took off 3 bases at V and 5 bases at J, with 14 bases between the two ends. The CDR3 here is CATSREEPPHNEQFF. DNA for the CDR3: TGTGCCACCAGCAGGGAGGAACCCCCGCACAATGAGCAGTTCTTC.

This chain uses TRBV7-6 with TRBJ2-1; D uncertain. V dropped 4 bases and J dropped 0 bases, with 10 bases sitting between them. This CDR3 comprises 15 residues. From germline, CDR1 is SGHVS and CDR2 FNYEAQ. CDR3 region: CASSSDRPSYNEQFF. CDR3 nucleotide sequence: TGTGCCAGCAGCTCCGACCGCCCCTCCTACAATGAGCAGTTCTTC.